This is a list of T cell receptor beta chains from one sample in a study of T cells after yellow fever vaccination. TCRdb called the 5' RACE reads again in MiXCR, with one record for every CDR3 protein. The sample comprises 550,000 to 750,000 distinct CDR3 sequences, roughly 13% of which are singletons, and about 14% rests with the top ten. The starting material was PBMCs, obtained on the day of the yellow fever booster vaccination. These receptors were taken from a man aged 25-45 years who received the YFV17D yellow fever vaccine. Both conserved end residues are part of each CDR3. The D gene is left open where the match is weak. Clone size is not always given. Where it is, it says once, few, many or a class for expanded clones.

D gene: NA; V gene: TRBV5-1; J gene: TRBJ2-2; clone size: few; CDR3 DNA: TGCGCCAGCAGCTTACAGAAGATCACCGGGGAGCTGTTTTTT; CDR3 protein: CASSLQKITGELFF
D gene: NA; V gene: TRBV7-8; J gene: TRBJ2-2; clone size: few; CDR3 DNA: TGTGCCCGCGTGGTCCCGAACACCGGGGAGCTGTTTTTT; CDR3 protein: CARVVPNTGELFF
D gene: NA; V gene: TRBV20-1; J gene: TRBJ1-5; clone size: few; CDR3 DNA: TGCAGTGCAACGAGGCAGGGAGTTCAGCAGCCCCAGCATTTT; CDR3 protein: CSATRQGVQQPQHF
D gene: NA; V gene: TRBV20-1; J gene: TRBJ2-1; clone size: NA; CDR3 DNA: TGCAGTGCTAGAGATAAAGATTTCGGGCAGTTCTTC; CDR3 protein: CSARDKDFGQFF
D gene: NA; V gene: TRBV29-1; J gene: TRBJ2-3; clone size: few; CDR3 DNA: TGCAGCGTTGAAGTCGGAGCCACAGATACGCAGTATTTT; CDR3 protein: CSVEVGATDTQYF
D gene: TRBD1; V gene: TRBV5-1; J gene: TRBJ1-2; clone size: NA; CDR3 DNA: TGCGCCAGCAGCAGAGTACCGCGGACAGGGGACGGCTACACCTTC; CDR3 protein: CASSRVPRTGDGYTF
D gene: NA; V gene: TRBV19; J gene: TRBJ1-5; clone size: NA; CDR3 DNA: TGTGCCAGCGGGGAAAGGGAGATAGTTCAGCCCCAGCATTTT; CDR3 protein: CASGEREIVQPQHF
D gene: NA; V gene: TRBV5-1; J gene: TRBJ2-2; clone size: few; CDR3 DNA: TGCGCCAGCAGCTTCAGGGGTGCCGGGGAGCTGTTTTTT; CDR3 protein: CASSFRGAGELFF
D gene: NA; V gene: TRBV29-1; J gene: TRBJ2-5; clone size: NA; CDR3 DNA: TGCAGCGTGCGGAGCGGAGAAGAGACCCAGTACTTC; CDR3 protein: CSVRSGEETQYF
D gene: TRBD2; V gene: TRBV20-1; J gene: TRBJ2-5; clone size: few; CDR3 DNA: TGCAGTGCTAGCCTAGCGGGAGGGCCCCAAGAGACCCAGTACTTC; CDR3 protein: CSASLAGGPQETQYF
D gene: TRBD2; V gene: TRBV7-9; J gene: TRBJ2-7; clone size: NA; CDR3 DNA: TGTGCCAGCACCCAAGGGGCTAGCGGTCCCTACGAGCAGTACTTC; CDR3 protein: CASTQGASGPYEQYF
D gene: TRBD2; V gene: TRBV4-3; J gene: TRBJ2-1; clone size: NA; CDR3 DNA: TGCGCCAGCAGCCAAGACCCTAGCGGCAATGAGCAGTTCTTC; CDR3 protein: CASSQDPSGNEQFF
D gene: NA; V gene: TRBV12-3/TRBV12-4; J gene: TRBJ2-1; clone size: NA; CDR3 DNA: TGTGCCAGCAACCCCGTGGACAGAATTAATGAGCAGTTCTTC; CDR3 protein: CASNPVDRINEQFF
D gene: NA; V gene: TRBV14; J gene: TRBJ2-2; clone size: once; CDR3 DNA: TGTGCCAGCAGCCAGGCCCAGGGATGGACCGGGGAGCTGTTTTTT; CDR3 protein: CASSQAQGWTGELFF
D gene: TRBD2; V gene: TRBV15; J gene: TRBJ2-7; clone size: many; CDR3 DNA: TGTGCCACCAGCAGAGGGCTAGCGGGGAACTCCTACGAGCAGTACTTC; CDR3 protein: CATSRGLAGNSYEQYF
D gene: NA; V gene: TRBV20-1; J gene: TRBJ2-1; clone size: few; CDR3 DNA: TGCAGTGCTAGAGAAGGCCCCTCCTACAATGAGCAGTTCTTC; CDR3 protein: CSAREGPSYNEQFF
D gene: TRBD1; V gene: TRBV7-2; J gene: TRBJ2-1; clone size: NA; CDR3 DNA: TGTGCCAGCAGCACCCGACAGGGGGCCAATGAGCAGTTCTTC; CDR3 protein: CASSTRQGANEQFF
D gene: TRBD1; V gene: TRBV20-1; J gene: TRBJ1-4; clone size: few; CDR3 DNA: TGCAGTGCCACGGACAGGGGAGATGAAAAACTGTTTTTT; CDR3 protein: CSATDRGDEKLFF
D gene: NA; V gene: TRBV28; J gene: TRBJ2-1; clone size: once; CDR3 DNA: TGTGCCAGCAGTTCCTTGGGCGCGGGTAATTACAATGAGCAGTTCTTC; CDR3 protein: CASSSLGAGNYNEQFF
D gene: NA; V gene: TRBV27; J gene: TRBJ1-1; clone size: NA; CDR3 DNA: TGTGCCAGCAGCCCAACTTTCATCTCTGAAGCTTTCTTT; CDR3 protein: CASSPTFISEAFF
D gene: NA; V gene: TRBV20-1; J gene: TRBJ2-7; clone size: few; CDR3 DNA: TGCAGTGCTAGTTGGGGATACGAGCAGTACTTC; CDR3 protein: CSASWGYEQYF
D gene: TRBD2; V gene: TRBV20-1; J gene: TRBJ2-3; clone size: NA; CDR3 DNA: TGCAGTGCTAGAGTTAGCGGGAGGGTCGGCACAGATACGCAGTATTTT; CDR3 protein: CSARVSGRVGTDTQYF
D gene: NA; V gene: TRBV18; J gene: TRBJ2-5; clone size: NA; CDR3 DNA: TGTGCCAGCTCACCTTCAGTGGACACCCAGTACTTC; CDR3 protein: CASSPSVDTQYF
D gene: NA; V gene: TRBV5-1; J gene: TRBJ2-5; clone size: many; CDR3 DNA: TGCGCCAGCAGCTTAAACGGTGGTGAGACCCAGTACTTC; CDR3 protein: CASSLNGGETQYF
D gene: TRBD2; V gene: TRBV5-4; J gene: TRBJ2-3; clone size: NA; CDR3 DNA: TGTGCCAGCAGCTCTTCCCAGCGGGAGTGGGATGATACGCAGTATTTT; CDR3 protein: CASSSSQREWDDTQYF
D gene: NA; V gene: TRBV5-1; J gene: TRBJ2-1; clone size: few; CDR3 DNA: TGCGCCAGCAGCACATCCGGAGGGTATGAGCAGTTCTTC; CDR3 protein: CASSTSGGYEQFF
D gene: NA; V gene: TRBV7-9; J gene: TRBJ2-2; clone size: NA; CDR3 DNA: TGTGCCAGCAGCTTAACTGCGGGGCTAACCGGGGAGCTGTTTTTT; CDR3 protein: CASSLTAGLTGELFF
D gene: NA; V gene: TRBV29-1; J gene: TRBJ2-5; clone size: few; CDR3 DNA: TGCAGCGTTGTTGGGTTATACCAAGAGACCCAGTACTTC; CDR3 protein: CSVVGLYQETQYF
D gene: TRBD2; V gene: TRBV28; J gene: TRBJ2-1; clone size: NA; CDR3 DNA: TGTGCCAGCAGTTTATCAGGACTAGCGGGAGTTGACGTTGAGCAGTTCTTC; CDR3 protein: CASSLSGLAGVDVEQFF
D gene: TRBD2; V gene: TRBV6-2/TRBV6-3; J gene: TRBJ2-7; clone size: NA; CDR3 DNA: TGTGCCAGCAGTTACGGGGGACTAGTGGCCTACGAGCAGTACTTC; CDR3 protein: CASSYGGLVAYEQYF
D gene: NA; V gene: TRBV7-2; J gene: TRBJ2-3; clone size: NA; CDR3 DNA: TGTGCCAGCAGCTTAGATCGGGGTTTTGGAAATACGCAGTATTTT; CDR3 protein: CASSLDRGFGNTQYF
D gene: TRBD2; V gene: TRBV6-2/TRBV6-3; J gene: TRBJ2-7; clone size: few; CDR3 DNA: TGTGCCAGCAGTTACTTGGGACGTAGCGGGGAGCAGTACTTC; CDR3 protein: CASSYLGRSGEQYF
D gene: NA; V gene: TRBV3-1; J gene: TRBJ2-1; clone size: few; CDR3 DNA: TGTGCCGCTTCCTCCGCCTACAATGAGCAGTTCTTC; CDR3 protein: CAASSAYNEQFF
D gene: NA; V gene: TRBV7-2; J gene: TRBJ2-1; clone size: NA; CDR3 DNA: TGTGCCAGCAGCCCCGAGGTCGGGGCCGTAAGCTTC; CDR3 protein: CASSPEVGAVSF
D gene: TRBD2; V gene: TRBV7-7; J gene: TRBJ2-7; clone size: NA; CDR3 DNA: TGTGCTAGCAGCACCGGGGAGGGGTACGAGCAGTACTTC; CDR3 protein: CASSTGEGYEQYF
D gene: NA; V gene: TRBV7-2; J gene: TRBJ1-2; clone size: NA; CDR3 DNA: TGTGCCAGCAGCTTAGCCCCACAGGGCATCTATGGCTACACCTTC; CDR3 protein: CASSLAPQGIYGYTF
D gene: NA; V gene: TRBV7-2; J gene: TRBJ2-7; clone size: few; CDR3 DNA: TGTGCCAGCAGCTCCGGAGGTCTAGCGTCAGGCGAGCAGTACTTC; CDR3 protein: CASSSGGLASGEQYF
D gene: TRBD2; V gene: TRBV3-1; J gene: TRBJ2-1; clone size: many; CDR3 DNA: TGTGCCAGCAGCCAACACCGAAATTTGCTCAGGACTAGCGGGAGTCTCGATGAGCAGTTCTTC; CDR3 protein: CASSQHRNLLRTSGSLDEQFF
D gene: TRBD2; V gene: TRBV18; J gene: TRBJ2-2; clone size: few; CDR3 DNA: TGTGCCAGCTCACGGACTAGCGGAGGTAACACCGGGGAGCTGTTTTTT; CDR3 protein: CASSRTSGGNTGELFF
D gene: NA; V gene: TRBV18; J gene: TRBJ1-3; clone size: NA; CDR3 DNA: TGTGCCAGCTCCCCTTGGGGGTCGACCTCTGGAAACACCATATATTTT; CDR3 protein: CASSPWGSTSGNTIYF
D gene: TRBD2; V gene: TRBV4-3; J gene: TRBJ2-7; clone size: NA; CDR3 DNA: TGCGCCAGCAGCCAAAGCGGGACCGCCTACGAGCAGTACTTC; CDR3 protein: CASSQSGTAYEQYF
D gene: TRBD1; V gene: TRBV23-1; J gene: TRBJ2-5; clone size: NA; CDR3 DNA: TGCGCCAGCAGTCAATTACCGACAGGGGGCGTCGGAGAGACCCAGTACTTC; CDR3 protein: CASSQLPTGGVGETQYF